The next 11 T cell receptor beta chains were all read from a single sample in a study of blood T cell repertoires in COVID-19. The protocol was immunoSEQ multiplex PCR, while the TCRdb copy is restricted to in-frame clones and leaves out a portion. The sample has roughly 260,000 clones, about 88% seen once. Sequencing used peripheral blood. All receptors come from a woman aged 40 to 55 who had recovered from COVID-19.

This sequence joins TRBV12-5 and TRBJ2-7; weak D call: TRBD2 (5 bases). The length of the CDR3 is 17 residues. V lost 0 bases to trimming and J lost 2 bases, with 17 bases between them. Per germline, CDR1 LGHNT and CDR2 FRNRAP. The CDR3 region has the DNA TGTGCTAGTGGTTTGGTATCCTACGGGATTCCCGCCTACGAGCAGTACTTC. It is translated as CASGLVSYGIPAYEQYF.

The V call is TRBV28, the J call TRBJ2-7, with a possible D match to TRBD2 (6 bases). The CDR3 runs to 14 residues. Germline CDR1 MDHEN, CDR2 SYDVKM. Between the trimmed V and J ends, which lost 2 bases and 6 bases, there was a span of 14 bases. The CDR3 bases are TGTGCCAGCAGTTTACGGGGGAGATTGAGCGAGCAGTACTTC. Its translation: CASSLRGRLSEQYF.

This chain's CDR3 is CAWSGQGKNQPQHF. CDR3 in DNA: TGTGCCTGGAGCGGACAGGGGAAAAATCAGCCCCAGCATTTT. The genes are TRBV30 and TRBJ1-5, with 9 bases aligning to TRBD1. The CDR3 runs 14 residues. Germline V CDR1 and CDR2: GTSNPN, SVGIG (reference sequence). V shed 3 bases and J 4 bases; nucleotides not matched to a gene: 4. Together with reference TRBV30 and TRBJ1-5, the CDR3 gives the full variable domain: SQTIHQWPATLVQPVGSPLSLECTVEGTSNPNLYWYRQAAGRGLQLLFYSVGIGQISSEVPQNLSASRPQDRQFILSSKKLLLSDSGFYLCAWSGQGKNQPQHFGDGTRLSIL.

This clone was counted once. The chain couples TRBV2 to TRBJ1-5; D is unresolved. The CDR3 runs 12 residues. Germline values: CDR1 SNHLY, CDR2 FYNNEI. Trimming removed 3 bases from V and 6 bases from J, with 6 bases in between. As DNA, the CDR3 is TGTGCCAGCAGTGAGGACTTTCAGCCCCAGCATTTT. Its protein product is CASSEDFQPQHF.

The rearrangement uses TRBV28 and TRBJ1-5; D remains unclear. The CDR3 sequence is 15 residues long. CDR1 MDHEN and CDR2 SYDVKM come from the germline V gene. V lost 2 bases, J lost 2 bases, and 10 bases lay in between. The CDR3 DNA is TGTGCCAGCAGTTTAGACCGGAGTCGCAATCAGCCCCAGCATTTT. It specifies CASSLDRSRNQPQHF.

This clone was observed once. The CDR3 protein is CASVKSQGDAYEQYF. Here the CDR3 DNA reads TGTGCCAGCGTCAAGAGCCAGGGGGATGCCTACGAGCAGTACTTC. The rearrangement uses TRBV25-1 and TRBJ2-7; 7 positions agree with TRBD1. Germline-derived CDR1 and CDR2 are MGHDK and SYGVNS. The CDR3 is 15 amino acids. V gave up 8 bases and J gave up 2 bases; unmatched junction bases: 12.

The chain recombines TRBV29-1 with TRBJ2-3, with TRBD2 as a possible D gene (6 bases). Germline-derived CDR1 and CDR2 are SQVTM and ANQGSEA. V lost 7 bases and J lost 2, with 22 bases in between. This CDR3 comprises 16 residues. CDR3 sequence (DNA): TGCAGCGCCCGCCTCCCGGGACTGCCATCCACAGATACGCAGTATTTT. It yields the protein CSARLPGLPSTDTQYF.

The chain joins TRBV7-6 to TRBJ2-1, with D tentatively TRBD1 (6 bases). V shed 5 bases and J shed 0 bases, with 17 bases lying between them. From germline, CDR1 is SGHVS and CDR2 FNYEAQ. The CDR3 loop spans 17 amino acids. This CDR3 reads CASSPEPGASSYNEQFF. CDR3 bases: TGTGCCAGCAGCCCAGAACCAGGGGCGAGCTCCTACAATGAGCAGTTCTTC.

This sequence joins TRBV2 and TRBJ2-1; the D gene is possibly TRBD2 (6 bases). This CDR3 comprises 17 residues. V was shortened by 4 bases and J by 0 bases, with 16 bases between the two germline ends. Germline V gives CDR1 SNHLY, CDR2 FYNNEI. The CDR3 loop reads CASSASGRPLSYNEQFF. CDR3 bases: TGTGCCAGCAGTGCCAGCGGGCGACCTCTCTCCTACAATGAGCAGTTCTTC.

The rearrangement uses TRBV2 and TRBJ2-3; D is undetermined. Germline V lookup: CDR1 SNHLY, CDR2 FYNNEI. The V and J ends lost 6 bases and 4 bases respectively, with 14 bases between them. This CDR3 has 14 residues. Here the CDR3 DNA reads TGTGCCAGCAGGAGGATCCTAGAAGCAGATACGCAGTATTTT. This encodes CASRRILEADTQYF.

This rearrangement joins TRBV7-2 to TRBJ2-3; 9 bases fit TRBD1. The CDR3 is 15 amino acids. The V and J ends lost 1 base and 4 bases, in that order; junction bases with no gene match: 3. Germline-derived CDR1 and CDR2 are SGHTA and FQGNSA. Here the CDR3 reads CASSLGGQGSDTQYF. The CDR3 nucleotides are TGTGCCAGCAGCTTAGGGGGACAGGGCTCAGATACGCAGTATTTT.